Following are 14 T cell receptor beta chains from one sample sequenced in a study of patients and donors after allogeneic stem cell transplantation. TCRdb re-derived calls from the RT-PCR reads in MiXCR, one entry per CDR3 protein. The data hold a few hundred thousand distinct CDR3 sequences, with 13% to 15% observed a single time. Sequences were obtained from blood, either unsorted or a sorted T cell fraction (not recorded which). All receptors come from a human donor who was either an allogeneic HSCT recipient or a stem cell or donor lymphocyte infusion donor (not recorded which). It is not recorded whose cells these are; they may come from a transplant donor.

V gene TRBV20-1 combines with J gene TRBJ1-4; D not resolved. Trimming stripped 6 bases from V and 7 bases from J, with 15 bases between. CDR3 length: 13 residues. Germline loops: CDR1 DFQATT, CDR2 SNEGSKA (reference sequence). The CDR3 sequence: CSALSGDVEKLFF. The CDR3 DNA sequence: TGCAGTGCACTCTCCGGAGACGTTGAAAAACTGTTTTTT.

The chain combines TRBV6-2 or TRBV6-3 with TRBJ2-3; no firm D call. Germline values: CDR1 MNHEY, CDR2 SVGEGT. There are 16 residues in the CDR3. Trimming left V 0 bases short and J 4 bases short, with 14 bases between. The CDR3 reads CASSYSVLTSPDTQYF. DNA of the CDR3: TGTGCCAGCAGTTACTCGGTCTTAACATCCCCAGATACGCAGTATTTT.

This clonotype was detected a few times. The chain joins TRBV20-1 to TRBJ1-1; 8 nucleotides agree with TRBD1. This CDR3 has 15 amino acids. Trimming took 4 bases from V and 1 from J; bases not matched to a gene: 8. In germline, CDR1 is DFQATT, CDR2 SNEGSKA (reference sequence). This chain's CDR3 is CSAKDPGTGNTEAFF. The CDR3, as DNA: TGCAGTGCTAAAGATCCCGGGACAGGGAACACTGAAGCTTTCTTT.

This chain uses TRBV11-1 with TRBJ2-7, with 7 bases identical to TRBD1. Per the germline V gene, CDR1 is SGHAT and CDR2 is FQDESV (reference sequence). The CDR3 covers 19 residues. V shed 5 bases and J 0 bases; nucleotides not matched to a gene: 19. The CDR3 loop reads CASSRWGQSSRGSSYEQYF. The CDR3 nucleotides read TGTGCCAGCAGCCGATGGGGACAGTCTTCGAGAGGTAGCTCCTACGAGCAGTACTTC.

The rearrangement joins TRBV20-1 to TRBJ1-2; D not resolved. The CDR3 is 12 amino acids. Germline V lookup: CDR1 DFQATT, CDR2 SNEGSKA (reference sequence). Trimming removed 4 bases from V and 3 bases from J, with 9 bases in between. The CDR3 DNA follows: TGCAGTGCTAAAGAACAACACTATGGCTACACCTTC. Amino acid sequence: CSAKEQHYGYTF.

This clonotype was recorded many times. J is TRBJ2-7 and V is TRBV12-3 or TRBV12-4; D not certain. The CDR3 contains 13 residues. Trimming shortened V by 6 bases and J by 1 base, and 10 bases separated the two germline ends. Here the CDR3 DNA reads TGTGCCAGCAGGCTGGACGGGTCCTACGAGCAGTACTTC. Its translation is CASRLDGSYEQYF.

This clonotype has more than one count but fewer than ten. CDR3 DNA: TGCAGTGCTAATGCCCTCGACGGGAATTCACCCCTCCACTTT. As protein: CSANALDGNSPLHF. The V and J genes are TRBV20-1 and TRBJ1-6, with D unresolved. Trimming removed 4 bases at V and 7 bases at J, with 14 bases between. CDR1 is DFQATT, CDR2 SNEGSKA, per germline (reference sequence). There are 14 residues in the CDR3.

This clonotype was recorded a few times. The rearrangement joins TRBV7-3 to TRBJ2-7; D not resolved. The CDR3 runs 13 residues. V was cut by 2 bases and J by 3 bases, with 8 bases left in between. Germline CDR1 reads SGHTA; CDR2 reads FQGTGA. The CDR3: CASSLVKGYEQYF. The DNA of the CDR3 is TGTGCCAGCAGCTTAGTGAAGGGCTACGAGCAGTACTTC.

The CDR3 region has the DNA TGTGCCAGCAGCCGAGACTGGGGGACCCAAGAGACCCAGTACTTC. It is translated as CASSRDWGTQETQYF. The V gene is TRBV14, the J gene TRBJ2-5; D may be TRBD1 or TRBD2 (5 bases each). Deletions cut 4 bases from V and 1 base from J, with 13 bases between. In germline, CDR1 is SGHDN, CDR2 FVKESK. The CDR3 runs 15 residues.

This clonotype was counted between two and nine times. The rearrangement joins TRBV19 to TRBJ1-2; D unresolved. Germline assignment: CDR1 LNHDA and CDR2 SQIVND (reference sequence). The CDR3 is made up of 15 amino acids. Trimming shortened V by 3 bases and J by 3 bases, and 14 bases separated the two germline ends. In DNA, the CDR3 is TGTGCCAGTAGTATTAAGGCCAGGACGTACTATGGCTACACCTTC. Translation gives CASSIKARTYYGYTF. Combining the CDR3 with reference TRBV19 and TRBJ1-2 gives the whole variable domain DGGITQSPKYLFRKEGQNVTLSCEQNLNHDAMYWYRQDPGQGLRLIYYSQIVNDFQKGDIAEGYSVSREKKESFPLTVTSAQKNPTAFYLCASSIKARTYYGYTFGSGTRLTVV.

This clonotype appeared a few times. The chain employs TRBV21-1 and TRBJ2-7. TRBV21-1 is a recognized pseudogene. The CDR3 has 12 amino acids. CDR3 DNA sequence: TGTGCCAGCAGCAAAGAAGGGTATGAGCAGTACTTC. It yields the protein CASSKEGYEQYF.

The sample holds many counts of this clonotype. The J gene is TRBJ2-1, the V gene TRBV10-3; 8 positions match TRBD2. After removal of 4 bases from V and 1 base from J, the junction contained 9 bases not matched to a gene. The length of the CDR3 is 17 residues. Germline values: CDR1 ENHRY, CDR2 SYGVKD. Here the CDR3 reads CAISGDGGALSYNEQFF. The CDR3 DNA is TGTGCCATCAGTGGAGACGGGGGGGCCTTGTCCTACAATGAGCAGTTCTTC.

The CDR3 DNA follows: TGCAGCGTGATGACGGATAACTACGAGCAGTACTTC. Protein sequence: CSVMTDNYEQYF. The chain combines TRBV29-1 with TRBJ2-7; no clear D. The germline CDR1 and CDR2 sequences are SQVTM and ANQGSEA. The CDR3 length is 12 residues. The V end was cut by 6 bases, the J end by 3 bases, with 12 bases between.

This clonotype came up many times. In DNA form, the CDR3 reads TGCAGTGCTTATTGGACCAGCACAGATACGCAGTATTTT. Translated, it gives CSAYWTSTDTQYF. V usage is TRBV20-1 and J usage is TRBJ2-3; unclear D gene. V was shortened by 5 bases and J by 0 bases, with 9 bases between the two germline ends. Germline CDR1 and CDR2: DFQATT and SNEGSKA (reference sequence). This CDR3 contains 13 residues.